The T cell receptor beta chain described here comes from a study of blood T cell repertoires in COVID-19. Participants spanned ages about 18 to 89 years and resided in 20 to 25 US areas. Sequenced by immunoSEQ multiplex PCR; TCRdb stores in-frame clones only, minus some. The sample yields 200,000 to 250,000 clones, 80% to 85% seen once. This clone occurred once. The specimen sequenced was PBMCs or T cells enriched from blood (not recorded which). This receptor was taken from a woman in her forties who had recovered from COVID-19.

CDR3 DNA sequence: TGTGCCAGCAGCCGTCTACTACAGGGTCCCTATGGCTACACCTTC. It is translated as CASSRLLQGPYGYTF. The V and J genes are TRBV7-9 and TRBJ1-2, with D maybe TRBD1 (6 bases). The CDR3 spans 15 residues. The V and J ends lost 5 bases and 4 bases respectively, with 17 bases between them. CDR1 and CDR2 from the germline V gene are SEHNR and FQNEAQ (reference sequence).